This passage covers 14 T cell receptor beta chains from one sample sequenced in a study of T cell responses to AZD1222 COVID-19 vaccine. TCRdb keeps only in-frame clones here, not all; method: immunoSEQ multiplex PCR. The sample holds about 180,000 clones; 80% to 90% are singletons and the top ten take around 10%. The material sequenced was peripheral blood, taken 28 days after the second AZD1222 dose. These receptor sequences come from an adult who received the AZD1222 COVID-19 vaccine.

The V call is TRBV14, the J call TRBJ1-2; D is undetermined. The CDR3 extends over 12 amino acids. The germline V gene encodes CDR1 SGHDN and CDR2 FVKESK. V dropped 2 bases and J dropped 5 bases, with 6 bases sitting between them. The CDR3 bases are TGTGCCAGCAGCCAAAATCTTTATGGCTACACCTTC. It translates to CASSQNLYGYTF.

This chain joins TRBV9 and TRBJ2-7; 8 bases match TRBD1. Per the germline V gene, CDR1 is SGDLS and CDR2 is YYNGEE. This CDR3 contains 16 residues. After removal of 0 bases from V and 5 bases from J, the junction contained 10 bases not matched to a gene. The CDR3 nucleotides are TGTGCCAGCAGCGTAGTGGGACAGGTCTTCGAGGACGAGCAGTACTTC. Its protein is CASSVVGQVFEDEQYF.

This clone was observed a single time. The genes are TRBV5-1 and TRBJ1-1; possibly TRBD1 for D (5 bases). Germline V gene lookup returns CDR1 SGHRS and CDR2 YFSETQ. V was clipped by 1 base and J by 9 bases, with 13 bases between them. The CDR3 totals 13 residues. Here the CDR3 DNA reads TGCGCCAGCAGCTTGCCGGGGGAGCGTAAAGCTTTCTTT. Amino acid sequence: CASSLPGERKAFF.

Note on this clone: The junction departs from the called germline gene at one end, perhaps through a read error. The genes are TRBV3-1 (or the pseudogene TRBV3-2) and TRBJ1-6, with D possibly being TRBD1 (6 bases). Germline V gene data show CDR1 as LGHDT and CDR2 as YNNKEL (reference sequence). This CDR3 comprises 13 residues. Here the CDR3 reads CASSPSGAGAPHF. The CDR3, as DNA: TGTGCCAGCAGCCCGTCCGGCGCAGGGGCGCCCCATTTT.

Note on this clone: The same CDR3 also results from other DNA sequences found in this sample. The chain employs TRBV4-3 and TRBJ2-5; TRBD2 aligns across 9 bases. The V gene's germline CDR1 is LGHNA and CDR2 YSLEER. V trimming: 0 bases; J trimming: 5 bases; junction bases outside the gene matches: 4. The CDR3 has 15 residues. Here the CDR3 DNA reads TGCGCCAGCAGCCAAGAGCGGGGGGGCCAGGAGACCCAGTACTTC. Its protein is CASSQERGGQETQYF.

The J gene is TRBJ2-3, the V gene TRBV7-2; 13 bases align to TRBD2. The ends lost 5 bases at V and 6 bases at J; junction bases unmatched: 5. The CDR3 has 15 residues. Looked up from germline, CDR1 is SGHTA and CDR2 is FQGNSA. The CDR3, as DNA: TGTGCCAGCAGCCCGACTAGCGGGGGGCTGGATACGCAGTATTTT. Its protein product is CASSPTSGGLDTQYF. The entire variable domain, with the rest obtained from reference TRBV7-2 and TRBJ2-3, is as follows: GAGVSQSPSNKVTEKGKDVELRCDPISGHTALYWYRQSLGQGLEFLIYFQGNSAPDKSGLPSDRFSAERTGGSVSTLTIQRTQQEDSAVYLCASSPTSGGLDTQYFGPGTRLTVL.

This chain's CDR3 is CASSVYPGLYNEQFF. In nucleotides, the CDR3 is TGTGCCAGCAGCGTCTACCCGGGACTCTACAATGAGCAGTTCTTC. The rearrangement joins TRBV9 to TRBJ2-1; D is perhaps TRBD2 (6 bases). Trimming stripped 2 bases from V and 3 bases from J, with 12 bases between. Germline V gene sequence: CDR1 SGDLS, CDR2 YYNGEE. The CDR3 is 15 residues long.

This clone has just a few counts. The chain combines TRBV11-2 with TRBJ1-3, with D maybe TRBD1 (6 bases). Germline values: CDR1 SGHAT, CDR2 FQNNGV. V lost 5 bases to trimming and J lost 2 bases, with 13 bases between them. CDR3 size: 15 residues. CDR3: CASSRTQGAGNTIYF. The CDR3 bases are TGTGCCAGCAGCCGAACACAGGGAGCTGGAAACACCATATATTTT.

This chain joins TRBV11-2 and TRBJ1-1; D remains unclear. The CDR3 has 17 amino acids. V lost 1 base to trimming and J lost 8 bases, with 23 bases between them. The germline V gene has CDR1 SGHAT and CDR2 FQNNGV. The CDR3 is CASSLGQVNDILPEAFF. The CDR3 bases are TGTGCCAGCAGCTTAGGTCAGGTCAACGACATACTGCCCGAAGCTTTCTTT. Full variable domain (rest looked up from reference TRBV11-2 and TRBJ1-1): EAGVAQSPRYKIIEKRQSVAFWCNPISGHATLYWYQQILGQGPKLLIQFQNNGVVDDSQLPKDRFSAERLKGVDSTLKIQPAKLEDSAVYLCASSLGQVNDILPEAFFGQGTRLTVV.

The chain uses TRBV6-6 and TRBJ1-2; D is unresolved. The ends were cut back, 6 bases at V and 6 bases at J, with 20 bases in the middle. The CDR3 is 15 residues long. Germline CDR1 and CDR2: MNHNY and SVGAGI (reference sequence). For the CDR3, the DNA is TGTGCCAGCAGCATCGGAACTAGGGCGGGGAATGGCTACACCTTC. Translating gives CASSIGTRAGNGYTF.

The rearrangement uses TRBV7-8 and TRBJ2-2; D gene uncertain. This CDR3 comprises 17 residues. Germline loops: CDR1 SGHVS, CDR2 FQNEAQ. V lost 0 bases and J 0 bases, leaving 11 bases between the germline ends. This CDR3 reads CASSLASSAANTGELFF. The CDR3 coding sequence is TGTGCCAGCAGCTTAGCGTCCTCCGCCGCGAACACCGGGGAGCTGTTTTTT. Using reference TRBV7-8 and TRBJ2-2 for the parts outside the CDR3, the full variable domain is GAGVSQSPRYKVAKRGQDVALRCDPISGHVSLFWYQQALGQGPEFLTYFQNEAQLDKSGLPSDRFFAERPEGSVSTLKIQRTQQEDSAVYLCASSLASSAANTGELFFGEGSRLTVL.

The chain couples TRBV11-3 to TRBJ2-5; D gene ambiguous. CDR3 length equals 13 residues. Trimming shortened V by 1 base and J by 7 bases, and 10 bases separated the two germline ends. Germline V lookup: CDR1 SGHNT, CDR2 YENEEA. CDR3 sequence reads: CASSLVAEATQYF. The CDR3 coding sequence is TGTGCCAGCAGCTTAGTGGCCGAGGCGACCCAGTACTTC.

The rearrangement uses TRBV6-5 and TRBJ2-3; D is possibly TRBD1 (6 bases). CDR1 is MNHEY, CDR2 SVGAGI, per germline. This CDR3 has 14 amino acids. V lost 7 bases and J lost 2, with 13 bases in between. In DNA form, the CDR3 reads TGTGCCAGCACTACAGGGCACTACACAGATACGCAGTATTTT. It specifies CASTTGHYTDTQYF.

The chain uses TRBV3-1 (or the pseudogene TRBV3-2) and TRBJ1-6; D remains ambiguous. Looked up from germline, CDR1 is LGHDT and CDR2 is YNNKEL (reference sequence). Between the trimmed V and J ends, which lost 0 bases and 6 bases, there was a span of 18 bases. The CDR3 loop spans 18 amino acids. The CDR3 nucleotides are TGTGCCAGCAGCCAAGAGCCAGTCGGGGAGTTCGGTAATTCACCCCTCCACTTT. It specifies CASSQEPVGEFGNSPLHF.